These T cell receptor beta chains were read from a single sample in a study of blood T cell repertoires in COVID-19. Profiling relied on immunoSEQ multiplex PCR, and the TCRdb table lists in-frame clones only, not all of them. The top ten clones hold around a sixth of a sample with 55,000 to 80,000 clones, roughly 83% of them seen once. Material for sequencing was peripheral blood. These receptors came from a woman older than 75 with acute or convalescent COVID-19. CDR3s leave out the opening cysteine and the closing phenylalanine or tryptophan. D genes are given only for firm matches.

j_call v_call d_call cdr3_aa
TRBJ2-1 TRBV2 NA ASSDRFGGNEQF
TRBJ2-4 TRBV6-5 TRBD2 ASSSGGAGNIQY
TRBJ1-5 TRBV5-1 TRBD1 ASSDSGGPQH
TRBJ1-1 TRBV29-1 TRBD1 SVRTGGTEAF
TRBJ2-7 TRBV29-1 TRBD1 SVGQDRYEQY
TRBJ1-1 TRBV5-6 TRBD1 ASSPGQGYTEAF
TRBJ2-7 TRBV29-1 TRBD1 SGRTGQYEQY
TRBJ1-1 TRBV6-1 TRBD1 ASSGGDRGPMNTEAF
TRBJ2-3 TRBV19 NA ASTLAGPTDTQY
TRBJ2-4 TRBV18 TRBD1 ASSPPTGGGKNIQY
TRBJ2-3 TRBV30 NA AWSRGNTDTQY
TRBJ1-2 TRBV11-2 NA ASSLTNYGYT
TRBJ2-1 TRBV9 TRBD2 ASSVGSGGNEQF
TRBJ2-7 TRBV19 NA ASSTAGTKSSYEQY
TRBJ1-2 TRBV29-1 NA SVEGWGGGGYT
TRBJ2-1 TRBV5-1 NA ASSPGGPPSGEQF
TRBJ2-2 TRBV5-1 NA ASSFSGVNGELF
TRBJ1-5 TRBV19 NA ASSIGNQPQH
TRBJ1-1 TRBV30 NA ACLPLGQPNTEAF
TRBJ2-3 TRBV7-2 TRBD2 ASSPLAGGGTDTQY
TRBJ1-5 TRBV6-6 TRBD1 ASRIGTGNQPQH
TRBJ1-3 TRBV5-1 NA ASTQTGPSSGNTIY
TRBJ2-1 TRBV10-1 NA ASSATGVYNEQF
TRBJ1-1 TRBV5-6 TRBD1 ASSWGTASTGAF
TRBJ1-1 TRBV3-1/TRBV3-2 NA ASSPPPTVNTEAF
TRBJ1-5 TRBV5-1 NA ASSPIPSSNQPQH
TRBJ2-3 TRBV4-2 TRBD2 ASSHPSGLAGGLSTDTQY
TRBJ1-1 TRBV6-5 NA ASRGPTTNTEAF
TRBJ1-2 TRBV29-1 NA SVGQPSYGYT
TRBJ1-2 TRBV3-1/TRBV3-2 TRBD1 ASSRTPGGYGYT
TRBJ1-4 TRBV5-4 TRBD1 ASSLRTGDEKLF
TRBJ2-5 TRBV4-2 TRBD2 ASSKEGAGGYQETQY
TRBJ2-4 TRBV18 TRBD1 ASLDTGGSRNIQY
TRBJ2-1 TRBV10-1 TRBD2 ARDPLSGRAYNEQF
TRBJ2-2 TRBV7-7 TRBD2 ASSRARLAGYGNTGELF
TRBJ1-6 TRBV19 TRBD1 ASSIRGRNSPLH
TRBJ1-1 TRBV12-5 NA ATGGGQFPVARAF
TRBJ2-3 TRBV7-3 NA ASSFGVGTDTQY
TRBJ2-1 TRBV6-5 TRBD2 ATAGLAGGGEQF